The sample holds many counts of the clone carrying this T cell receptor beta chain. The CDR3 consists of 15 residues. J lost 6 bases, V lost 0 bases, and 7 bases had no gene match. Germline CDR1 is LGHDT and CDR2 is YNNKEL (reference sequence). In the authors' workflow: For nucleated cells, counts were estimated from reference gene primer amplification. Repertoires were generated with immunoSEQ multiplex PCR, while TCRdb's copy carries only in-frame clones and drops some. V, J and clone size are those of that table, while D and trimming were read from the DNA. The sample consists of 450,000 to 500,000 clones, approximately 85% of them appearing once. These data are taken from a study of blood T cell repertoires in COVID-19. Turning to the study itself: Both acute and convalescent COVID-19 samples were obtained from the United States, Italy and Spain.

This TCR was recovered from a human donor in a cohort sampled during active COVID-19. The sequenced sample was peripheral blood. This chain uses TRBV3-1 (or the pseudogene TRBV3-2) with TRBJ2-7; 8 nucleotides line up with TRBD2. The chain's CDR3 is CASSQDGGLEREQYF. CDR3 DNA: TGTGCCAGCAGCCAAGACGGGGGACTAGAACGCGAGCAGTACTTC.